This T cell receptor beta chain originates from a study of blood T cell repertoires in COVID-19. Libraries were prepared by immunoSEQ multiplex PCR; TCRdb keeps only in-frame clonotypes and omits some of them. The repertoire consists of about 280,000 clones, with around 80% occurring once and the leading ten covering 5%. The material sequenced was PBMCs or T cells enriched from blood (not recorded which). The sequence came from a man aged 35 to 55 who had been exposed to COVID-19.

The CDR3 nucleotides read TGCAGCGTGGCTGACACGCACACTGAAGCTTTCTTT. Protein sequence: CSVADTHTEAFF. The gene calls are TRBV29-1 and TRBJ1-1; D gene unclear. With 6 bases removed from V and 3 bases from J, the gap between germline ends came to 11 bases. The V gene's germline CDR1 is SQVTM and CDR2 ANQGSEA. There are 12 residues in the CDR3.